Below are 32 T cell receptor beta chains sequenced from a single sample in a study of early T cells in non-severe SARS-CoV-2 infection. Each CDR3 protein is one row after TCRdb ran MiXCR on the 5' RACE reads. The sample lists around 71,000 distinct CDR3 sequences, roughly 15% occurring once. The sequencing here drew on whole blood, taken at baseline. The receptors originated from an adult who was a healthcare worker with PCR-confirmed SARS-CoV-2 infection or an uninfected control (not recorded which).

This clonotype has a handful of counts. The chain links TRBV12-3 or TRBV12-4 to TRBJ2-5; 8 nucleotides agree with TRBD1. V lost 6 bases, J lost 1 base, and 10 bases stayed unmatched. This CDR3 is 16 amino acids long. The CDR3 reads CASSRRRTGFQETQYF. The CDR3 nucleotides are TGTGCCAGCAGCCGTAGACGGACAGGGTTCCAAGAGACCCAGTACTTC.

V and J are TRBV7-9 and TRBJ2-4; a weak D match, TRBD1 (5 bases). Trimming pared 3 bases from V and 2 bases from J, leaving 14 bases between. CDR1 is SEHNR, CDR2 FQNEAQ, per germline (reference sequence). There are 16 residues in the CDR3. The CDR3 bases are TGTGCCAGCAGCTTGTTCACATCAGGGACCAAAAACATTCAGTACTTC. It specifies CASSLFTSGTKNIQYF. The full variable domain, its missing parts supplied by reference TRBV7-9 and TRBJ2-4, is DTGVSQNPRHKITKRGQNVTFRCDPISEHNRLYWYRQTLGQGPEFLTYFQNEAQLEKSRLLSDRFSAERPKGSFSTLEIQRTEQGDSAMYLCASSLFTSGTKNIQYFGAGTRLSVL.

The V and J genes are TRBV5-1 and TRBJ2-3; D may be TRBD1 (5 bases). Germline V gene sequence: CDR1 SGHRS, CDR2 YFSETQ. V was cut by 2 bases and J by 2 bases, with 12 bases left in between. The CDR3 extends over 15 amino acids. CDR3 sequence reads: CASSLARAHTDTQYF. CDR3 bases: TGCGCCAGCAGCTTAGCCAGGGCTCACACAGATACGCAGTATTTT.

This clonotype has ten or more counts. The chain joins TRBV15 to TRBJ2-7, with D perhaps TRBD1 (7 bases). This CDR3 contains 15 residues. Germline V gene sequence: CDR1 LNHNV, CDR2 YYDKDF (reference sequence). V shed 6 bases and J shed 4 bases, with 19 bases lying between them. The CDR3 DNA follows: TGTGCCACCAGTTTAATGCAGGGGGGAGCGTACGAGCAGTACTTC. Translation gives CATSLMQGGAYEQYF.

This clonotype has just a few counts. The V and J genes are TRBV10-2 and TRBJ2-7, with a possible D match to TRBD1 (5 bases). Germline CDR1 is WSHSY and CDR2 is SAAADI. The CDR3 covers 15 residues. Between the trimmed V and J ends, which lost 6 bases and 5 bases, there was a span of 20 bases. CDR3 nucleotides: TGCGCCAGCAGCCCCCGGGCAGGGAATAGCAACGAGCAGTACTTC. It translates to CASSPRAGNSNEQYF.

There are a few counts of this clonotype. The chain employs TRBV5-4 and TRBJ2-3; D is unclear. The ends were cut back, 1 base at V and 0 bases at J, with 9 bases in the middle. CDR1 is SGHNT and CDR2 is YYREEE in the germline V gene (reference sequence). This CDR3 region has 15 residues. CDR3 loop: CASSLSPTSTDTQYF. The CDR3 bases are TGTGCCAGCAGCTTGTCCCCGACTAGCACAGATACGCAGTATTTT.

This CDR3 reads CATSEPGRGAKQYF. The CDR3 nucleotides read TGTGCCACCAGTGAGCCGGGCCGAGGAGCGAAGCAGTACTTC. The chain links TRBV24-1 to TRBJ2-7; D ambiguous. Per the germline V gene, CDR1 is KGHDR and CDR2 is SFDVKD. Trimming pared 4 bases from V and 8 bases from J, leaving 17 bases between. The length of the CDR3 is 14 residues.

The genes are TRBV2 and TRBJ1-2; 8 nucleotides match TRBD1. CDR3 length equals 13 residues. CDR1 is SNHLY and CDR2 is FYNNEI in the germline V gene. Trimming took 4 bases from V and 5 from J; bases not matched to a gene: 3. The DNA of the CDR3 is TGTGCCAGCAGTGTCGGACAGGGATATGGCTACACCTTC. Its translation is CASSVGQGYGYTF.

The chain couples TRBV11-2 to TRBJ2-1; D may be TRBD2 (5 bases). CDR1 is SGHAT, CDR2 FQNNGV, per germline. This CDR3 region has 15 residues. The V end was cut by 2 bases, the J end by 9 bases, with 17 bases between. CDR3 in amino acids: CASSLTLEGMGEQFF. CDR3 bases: TGTGCCAGCAGCTTAACACTAGAAGGCATGGGTGAGCAGTTCTTC.

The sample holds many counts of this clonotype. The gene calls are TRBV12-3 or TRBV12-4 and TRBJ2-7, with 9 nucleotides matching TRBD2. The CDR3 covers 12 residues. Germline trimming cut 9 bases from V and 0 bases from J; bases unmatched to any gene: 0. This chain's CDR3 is CASSGSSYEQYF. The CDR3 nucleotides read TGTGCCAGTAGCGGGAGCTCCTACGAGCAGTACTTC.

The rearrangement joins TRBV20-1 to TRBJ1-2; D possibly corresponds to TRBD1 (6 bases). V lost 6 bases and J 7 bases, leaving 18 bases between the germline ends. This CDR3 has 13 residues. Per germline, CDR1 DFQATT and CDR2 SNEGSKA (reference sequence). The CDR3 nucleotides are TGCAGTGCCCCCGACAGGAAACCCCTTGGCTACACCTTC. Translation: CSAPDRKPLGYTF.

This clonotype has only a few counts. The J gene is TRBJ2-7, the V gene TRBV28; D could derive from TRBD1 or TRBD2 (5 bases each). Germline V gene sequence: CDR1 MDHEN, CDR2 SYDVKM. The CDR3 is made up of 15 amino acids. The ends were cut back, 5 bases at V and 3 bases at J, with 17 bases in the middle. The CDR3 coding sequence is TGTGCCAGCAGTCAAACTAGGGGTGTATTCTACGAGCAGTACTTC. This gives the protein CASSQTRGVFYEQYF.

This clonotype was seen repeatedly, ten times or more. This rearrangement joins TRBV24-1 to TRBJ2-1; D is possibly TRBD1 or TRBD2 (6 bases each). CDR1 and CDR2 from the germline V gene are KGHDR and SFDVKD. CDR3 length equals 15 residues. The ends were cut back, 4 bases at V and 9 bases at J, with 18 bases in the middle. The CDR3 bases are TGTGCCACCAGTGACCCCCGGGGGCCTAACGCTGAGCAGTTCTTC. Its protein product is CATSDPRGPNAEQFF.

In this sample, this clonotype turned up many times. The CDR3 DNA reads as TGTGCCAGCAGCGGACCCGGGAACTACGAGCAGTACTTC. Protein product: CASSGPGNYEQYF. The V gene is TRBV12-3 or TRBV12-4, the J gene TRBJ2-7; tentatively, D is TRBD2 (5 bases). CDR3 size: 13 residues. V lost 6 bases and J 3 bases, leaving 12 bases between the germline ends.

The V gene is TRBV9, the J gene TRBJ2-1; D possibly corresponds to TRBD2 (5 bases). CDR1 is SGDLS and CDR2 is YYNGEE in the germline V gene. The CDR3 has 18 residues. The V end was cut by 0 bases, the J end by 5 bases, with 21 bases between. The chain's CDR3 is CASSVEDGGLWSNNEQFF. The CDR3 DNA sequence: TGTGCCAGCAGCGTAGAAGATGGCGGGCTCTGGTCGAACAATGAGCAGTTCTTC.

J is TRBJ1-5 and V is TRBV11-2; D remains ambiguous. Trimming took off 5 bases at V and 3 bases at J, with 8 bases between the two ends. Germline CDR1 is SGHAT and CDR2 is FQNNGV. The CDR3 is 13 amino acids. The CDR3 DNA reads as TGTGCCAGCAGCCTAAACACCAATCAGCCCCAGCATTTT. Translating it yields CASSLNTNQPQHF.

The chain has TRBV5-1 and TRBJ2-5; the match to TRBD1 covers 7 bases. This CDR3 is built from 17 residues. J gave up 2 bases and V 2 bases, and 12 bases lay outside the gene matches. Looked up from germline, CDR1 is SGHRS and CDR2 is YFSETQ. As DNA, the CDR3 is TGCGCCAGCAGCTTAACCCGGGACAGTGGACCTCAAGAGACCCAGTACTTC. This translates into CASSLTRDSGPQETQYF.

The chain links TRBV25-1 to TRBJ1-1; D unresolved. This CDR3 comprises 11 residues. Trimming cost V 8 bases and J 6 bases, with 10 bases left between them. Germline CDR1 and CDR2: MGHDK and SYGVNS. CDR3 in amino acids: CASVRGSEAFF. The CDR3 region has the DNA TGTGCCAGCGTGAGAGGGTCTGAAGCTTTCTTT. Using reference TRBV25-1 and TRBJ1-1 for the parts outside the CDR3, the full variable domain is EADIYQTPRYLVIGTGKKITLECSQTMGHDKMYWYQQDPGMELHLIHYSYGVNSTEKGDLSSESTVSRIRTEHFPLTLESARPSHTSQYLCASVRGSEAFFGQGTRLTVV.

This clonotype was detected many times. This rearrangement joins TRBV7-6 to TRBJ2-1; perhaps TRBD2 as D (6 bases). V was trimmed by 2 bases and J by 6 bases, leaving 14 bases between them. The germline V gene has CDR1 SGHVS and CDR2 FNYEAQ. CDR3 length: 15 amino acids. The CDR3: CASSLRAGRPNEQFF. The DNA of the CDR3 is TGTGCCAGCAGCTTACGCGCGGGAAGGCCCAATGAGCAGTTCTTC.

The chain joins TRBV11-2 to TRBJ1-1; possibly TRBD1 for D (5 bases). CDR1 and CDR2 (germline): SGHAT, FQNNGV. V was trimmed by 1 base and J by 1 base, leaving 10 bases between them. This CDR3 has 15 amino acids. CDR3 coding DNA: TGTGCCAGCAGCTTAGGGCCCGGGACGAACACTGAAGCTTTCTTT. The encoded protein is CASSLGPGTNTEAFF. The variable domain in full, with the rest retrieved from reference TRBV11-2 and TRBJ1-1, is EAGVAQSPRYKIIEKRQSVAFWCNPISGHATLYWYQQILGQGPKLLIQFQNNGVVDDSQLPKDRFSAERLKGVDSTLKIQPAKLEDSAVYLCASSLGPGTNTEAFFGQGTRLTVV.

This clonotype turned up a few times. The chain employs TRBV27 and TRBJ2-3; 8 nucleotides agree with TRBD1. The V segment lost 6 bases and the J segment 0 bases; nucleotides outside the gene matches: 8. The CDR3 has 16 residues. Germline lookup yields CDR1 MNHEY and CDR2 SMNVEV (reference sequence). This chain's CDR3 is CASSTGGGRSTDTQYF. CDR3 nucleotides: TGTGCCAGCAGCACAGGGGGAGGCCGTAGCACAGATACGCAGTATTTT.

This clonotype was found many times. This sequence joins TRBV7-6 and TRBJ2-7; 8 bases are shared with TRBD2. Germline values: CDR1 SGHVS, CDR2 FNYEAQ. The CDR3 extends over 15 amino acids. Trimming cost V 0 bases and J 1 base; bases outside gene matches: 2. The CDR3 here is CASSLASGVSYEQYF. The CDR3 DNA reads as TGTGCCAGCAGCTTAGCTAGCGGGGTATCCTACGAGCAGTACTTC.

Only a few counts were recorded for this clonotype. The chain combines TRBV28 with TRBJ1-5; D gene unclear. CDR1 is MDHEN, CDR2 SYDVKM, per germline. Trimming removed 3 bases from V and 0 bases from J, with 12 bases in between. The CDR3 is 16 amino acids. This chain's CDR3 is CASSFPTDSSNQPQHF. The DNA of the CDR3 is TGTGCCAGCAGTTTTCCCACGGACTCTAGCAATCAGCCCCAGCATTTT.

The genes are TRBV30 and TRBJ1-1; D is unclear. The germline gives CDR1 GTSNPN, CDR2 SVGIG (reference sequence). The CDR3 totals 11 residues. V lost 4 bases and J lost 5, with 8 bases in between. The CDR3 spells CAWIRRTEAFF. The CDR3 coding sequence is TGTGCCTGGATCCGTAGGACTGAAGCTTTCTTT.

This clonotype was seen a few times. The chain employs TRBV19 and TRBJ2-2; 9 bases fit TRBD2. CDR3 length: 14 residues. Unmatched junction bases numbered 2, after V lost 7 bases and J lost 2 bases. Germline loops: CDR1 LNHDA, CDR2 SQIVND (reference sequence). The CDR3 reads CASKTSGNTGELFF. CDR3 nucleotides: TGTGCCAGTAAGACTAGCGGAAACACCGGGGAGCTGTTTTTT.

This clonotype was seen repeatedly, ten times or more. CDR3 sequence: CASSSYRGGQPQHF. CDR3 DNA sequence: TGTGCCAGCAGCTCATACAGGGGGGGCCAGCCCCAGCATTTT. The rearrangement uses TRBV12-3 or TRBV12-4 and TRBJ1-5; 8 positions match TRBD1. This CDR3 has 14 amino acids. Germline trimming cut 6 bases from V and 7 bases from J; bases unmatched to any gene: 8.

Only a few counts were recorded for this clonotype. The CDR3 DNA reads TGTGCCATCAGTGAGTCTCGGCGGGAGAGCGGGGAGCAGTACTTC. Amino acids: CAISESRRESGEQYF. The chain joins TRBV10-3 to TRBJ2-7; 7 bases are shared with TRBD2. Germline CDR1 reads ENHRY; CDR2 reads SYGVKD. V dropped 0 bases and J dropped 7; count of bases not matched to a gene: 9. The CDR3 sequence is 15 residues long.

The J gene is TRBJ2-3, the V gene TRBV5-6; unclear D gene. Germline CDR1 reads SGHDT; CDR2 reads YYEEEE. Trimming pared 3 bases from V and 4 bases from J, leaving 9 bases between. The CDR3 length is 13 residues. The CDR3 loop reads CASSSAVADTQYF. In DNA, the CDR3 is TGTGCCAGCAGCTCTGCCGTGGCAGATACGCAGTATTTT.

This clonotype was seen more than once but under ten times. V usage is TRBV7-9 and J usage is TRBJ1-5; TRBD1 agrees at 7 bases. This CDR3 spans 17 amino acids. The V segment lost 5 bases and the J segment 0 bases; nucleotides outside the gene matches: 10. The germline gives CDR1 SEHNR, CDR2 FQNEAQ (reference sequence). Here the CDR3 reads CASSAREGAYSNQPQHF. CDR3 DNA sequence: TGTGCCAGCAGCGCCCGCGAGGGGGCCTATAGCAATCAGCCCCAGCATTTT.

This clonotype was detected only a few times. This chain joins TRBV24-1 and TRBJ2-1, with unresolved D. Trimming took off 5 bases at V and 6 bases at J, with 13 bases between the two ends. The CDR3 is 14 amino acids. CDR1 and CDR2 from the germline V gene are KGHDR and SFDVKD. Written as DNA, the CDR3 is TGTGCCACCAGTGCCAAACCCTTACTCAATGAGCAGTTCTTC. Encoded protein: CATSAKPLLNEQFF.

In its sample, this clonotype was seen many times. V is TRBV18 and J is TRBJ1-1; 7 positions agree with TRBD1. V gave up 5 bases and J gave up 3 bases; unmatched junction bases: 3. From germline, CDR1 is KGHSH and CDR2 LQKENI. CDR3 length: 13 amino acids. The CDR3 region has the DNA TGTGCCAGCTCAAACAGGGGATACACTGAAGCTTTCTTT. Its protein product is CASSNRGYTEAFF.

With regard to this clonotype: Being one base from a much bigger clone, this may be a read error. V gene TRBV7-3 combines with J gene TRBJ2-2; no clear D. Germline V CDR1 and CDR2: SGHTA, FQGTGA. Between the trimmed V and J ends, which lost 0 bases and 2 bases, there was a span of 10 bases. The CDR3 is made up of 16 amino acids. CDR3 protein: CASSLTSPSNTGELFF. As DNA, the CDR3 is TGTGCCAGCAGCTTAACTTCCCCTTCAAACACCGGGGAGCTGTTTTTT.